Listed here are 4 T cell receptor beta chains from one sample, sequenced in a study of T-cell reconstitution after alpha-beta-depleted transplantation in children. TCRbeta library construction was performed incorporating unique molecular identifiers. MiXCR, run by TCRdb on the PCR reads, gives a single entry per CDR3 protein. In the table there are about 500,000 distinct CDR3 sequences, approximately 32% of which are singletons. This sample comprised PBMCs from the stem cell graft donor, obtained from the stem cell graft. Every receptor here comes from a human donor who donated a stem cell graft to a child with aplastic anemia.

This clonotype was detected only a few times. V is TRBV5-1 and J is TRBJ2-1; the D gene is possibly TRBD2 (5 bases). Trimming shortened V by 5 bases and J by 6 bases, and 12 bases separated the two germline ends. This CDR3 has 13 amino acids. Germline V CDR1 and CDR2: SGHRS, YFSETQ. CDR3 in amino acids: CASSGSWSNEQFF. The DNA of the CDR3 is TGCGCCAGCAGTGGGAGTTGGAGCAATGAGCAGTTCTTC.

The rearrangement links TRBV9 to TRBJ2-5; the D is unclear. This CDR3 contains 15 residues. Deletions cut 4 bases from V and 2 bases from J, with 15 bases between. Germline CDR1 and CDR2: SGDLS and YYNGEE. The CDR3 DNA sequence: TGTGCCAGCAGCCCCGATCTCGGAGCACAAGAGACCCAGTACTTC. Protein sequence: CASSPDLGAQETQYF.

In its sample, this clonotype was seen a few times. This chain uses TRBV18 with TRBJ1-1, with D unclear. Germline CDR1 is KGHSH and CDR2 is LQKENI. V was shortened by 6 bases and J by 1 base, with 15 bases between the two germline ends. The CDR3 has 15 amino acids. The CDR3 bases are TGTGCCAGCTCTCCCCTAGGGCAGACGAACACTGAAGCTTTCTTT. This codes for CASSPLGQTNTEAFF.

This clonotype was counted between two and nine times. The chain recombines TRBV29-1 with TRBJ1-1; D perhaps matches TRBD1 (6 bases). This CDR3 is 12 amino acids long. Trimming shortened V by 6 bases and J by 5 bases, and 13 bases separated the two germline ends. CDR1 is SQVTM, CDR2 ANQGSEA, per germline. In nucleotides, the CDR3 is TGCAGCGTCCCCCACAGGGAAACTGAAGCTTTCTTT. Protein sequence: CSVPHRETEAFF.